This T cell receptor (beta chain) is from a study of T cell repertoires in cytomegalovirus infection. Across the study: Public TCR beta signatures were indicative of both CMV infection and a matching HLA type.

TCRdb re-called the reads through MiXCR, storing one row per CDR3 protein. The table has 100,000 or so distinct CDR3 sequences, 16% seen once. General study results and limits: CMV carriers with the relevant HLA were identified by cumulative public TCR beta family frequency.

CDR3 length: 12 residues. Germline V lookup: CDR1 SGHTA, CDR2 FQGNSA. With respect to this clonotype: Its matching antigen is unknown. This may come from a read error, since a much larger clone is one base off.

The source of this sequence is a human donor in good health (CMV status not recorded). Some clones in this sample may be carry-over from other donors' samples. The chain uses TRBV7-2 and TRBJ2-1, with D possibly being TRBD2 (6 bases). Sequences were obtained from PBMCs. The CDR3 is CASSAGQNEKFF. CDR3 sequence (DNA): TGTGCCAGCAGCGCGGGGCAAAATGAGAAGTTCTTC.